A selection of T cell receptor beta chains follows, all from one sample in a study of blood T cell repertoires in COVID-19. This table comes from immunoSEQ multiplex PCR, and its TCRdb copy is limited to in-frame clones, with some not included. The sample includes about 90,000 clones, about nine tenths of them seen just once. Sequenced: peripheral blood. The receptor set was obtained from a man in his fifties with acute or convalescent COVID-19. Both conserved end residues are part of each CDR3. D genes are given only for firm matches. Only some rows state a clone size, as once, few, many or a class for expanded clones.

V gene	clone size	J gene	D gene	CDR3 protein	CDR3 DNA
TRBV3-1/TRBV3-2	NA	TRBJ2-3	TRBD2	CASSQGGRGADTQYF	TGTGCCAGCAGCCAAGGGGGCCGGGGGGCAGATACGCAGTATTTT
TRBV5-1	NA	TRBJ2-7	TRBD1	CASSFLGGSDEQYF	TGCGCCAGCAGCTTTTTAGGGGGCAGCGACGAGCAGTACTTC
TRBV7-9	few	TRBJ2-2	NA	CASTLYTGELFF	TGTGCCAGCACCCTATACACCGGGGAGCTGTTTTTT
TRBV10-3	NA	TRBJ2-7	NA	CAISEASGWDEQYF	TGTGCCATCAGTGAAGCATCAGGGTGGGACGAGCAGTACTTC
TRBV4-1	NA	TRBJ2-7	NA	CASSQDQQRTIAYEQYF	TGCGCCAGCAGCCAAGATCAACAGCGGACCATAGCCTACGAGCAGTACTTC
TRBV5-6	once	TRBJ1-3	TRBD1	CASSLGDRPGNTIYF	TGTGCCAGCAGCTTAGGGGACAGGCCTGGAAACACCATATATTTT
TRBV12-3/TRBV12-4	NA	TRBJ1-1	TRBD1	CASTWDRNTEAFF	TGTGCCAGCACTTGGGACAGGAACACTGAAGCTTTCTTT
TRBV19	NA	TRBJ2-2	NA	CASSISRDTGELFF	TGTGCCAGTAGCATTAGCAGGGACACCGGGGAGCTGTTTTTT
TRBV2	once	TRBJ1-2	TRBD1	CASSSGTVKGYTF	TGTGCCAGCAGTTCCGGGACAGTGAAAGGCTACACCTTC
TRBV19	once	TRBJ2-4	TRBD2	CASSTSGGNIQYF	TGTGCCAGTAGTACCAGCGGGGGAAACATTCAGTACTTC
TRBV29-1	NA	TRBJ2-2	NA	CSVEEGSGELFF	TGCAGCGTTGAGGAGGGGTCTGGGGAGCTGTTTTTT
TRBV19	NA	TRBJ1-1	NA	CASSIGAQNTEAFF	TGTGCCAGTAGTATAGGGGCCCAGAACACTGAAGCTTTCTTT
TRBV6-5	once	TRBJ1-2	NA	CASSYSPEYGYTF	TGTGCCAGCAGTTACTCGCCGGAGTATGGCTACACCTTC
TRBV19	NA	TRBJ2-7	TRBD1	CASSRGQGVTYEQYF	TGTGCCAGTAGTCGGGGACAGGGGGTAACCTACGAGCAGTACTTC
TRBV5-5	NA	TRBJ1-5	TRBD1	CASSPWTGSNQPQHF	TGTGCCAGCAGCCCCTGGACAGGGAGCAATCAGCCCCAGCATTTT
TRBV9	once	TRBJ2-5	NA	CASSVDLAQETQYF	TGTGCCAGCAGCGTAGATCTAGCCCAAGAGACCCAGTACTTC
TRBV5-1	NA	TRBJ2-3	NA	CASRNRGTDTQYF	TGCGCCAGCAGGAATCGAGGCACAGATACGCAGTATTTT
TRBV12-2	once	TRBJ2-4	NA	CASRPPRVAKNIQYF	TGTGCAAGTCGCCCTCCCAGGGTAGCCAAAAACATTCAGTACTTC
TRBV19	NA	TRBJ2-7	NA	CASSLKGGDSYEQYF	TGTGCCAGTAGTCTAAAAGGGGGTGACTCCTACGAGCAGTACTTC
TRBV2	NA	TRBJ2-5	NA	CASSEYEGTQETQYF	TGTGCCAGCAGTGAATACGAGGGAACCCAAGAGACCCAGTACTTC
TRBV4-3	NA	TRBJ1-5	NA	CASSRADRDSSKSNQPQHF	TGCGCCAGCAGCCGAGCGGACCGGGACTCTTCGAAAAGCAATCAGCCCCAGCATTTT
TRBV6-1	NA	TRBJ2-7	TRBD1	CASSEVGGFLYEQYF	TGTGCCAGCAGTGAGGTAGGGGGCTTCCTCTACGAGCAGTACTTC
TRBV24-1	NA	TRBJ2-1	NA	CATSDTTYNEQFF	TGTGCCACCAGCGACACCACCTACAATGAGCAGTTCTTC
TRBV27	NA	TRBJ1-1	TRBD1	CASRDRAGVNTEAFF	TGTGCCAGCCGGGACAGGGCGGGAGTGAACACTGAAGCTTTCTTT
TRBV18	NA	TRBJ1-6	NA	CASSPVQDNSPLHF	TGTGCCAGCTCACCAGTACAGGATAATTCACCCCTCCACTTT
TRBV3-1/TRBV3-2	once	TRBJ1-5	NA	CASSPNPNIGYSNQPQHF	TGTGCCAGCAGCCCTAACCCCAACATCGGGTATAGCAATCAGCCCCAGCATTTT
TRBV29-1	once	TRBJ1-2	TRBD1	CSVGTGGFYGYTF	TGCAGCGTTGGGACAGGGGGCTTCTATGGCTACACCTTC
TRBV9	few	TRBJ2-5	TRBD1	CASSVLDRGFRRETQYF	TGTGCCAGCAGCGTTCTAGACAGGGGGTTTAGAAGAGAGACCCAGTACTTC
TRBV3-1/TRBV3-2	NA	TRBJ1-1	NA	CASSQDWGANTEAFF	TGTGCCAGCAGCCAAGACTGGGGAGCGAACACTGAAGCTTTCTTT
TRBV11-2	NA	TRBJ2-7	TRBD2	CASTSGGTPRYEQYF	TGTGCCAGCACTAGCGGGGGGACACCTCGTTACGAGCAGTACTTC
TRBV6-6	NA	TRBJ2-1	TRBD2	CASSPQLAGRLNEQFF	TGTGCCAGCAGTCCCCAGCTAGCGGGACGCCTCAATGAGCAGTTCTTC
TRBV3-1/TRBV3-2	once	TRBJ1-3	NA	CASSPRQLSGNTIYF	TGTGCCAGCAGCCCCCGACAACTGTCTGGAAACACCATATATTTT
TRBV19	NA	TRBJ2-3	NA	CASSSRAAADTQYF	TGTGCCAGTAGTTCGAGGGCCGCCGCAGATACGCAGTATTTT
TRBV27	NA	TRBJ2-1	NA	CASKGLDRFFNEQFF	TGTGCCAGCAAAGGGTTGGACAGATTCTTCAATGAGCAGTTCTTC
TRBV19	NA	TRBJ2-1	TRBD2	CASSNPSGSWSYNEQFF	TGTGCCAGTAGTAATCCTAGCGGGAGTTGGTCCTACAATGAGCAGTTCTTC
TRBV2	NA	TRBJ1-2	NA	CASTLTDANYGYTF	TGTGCCAGCACCTTGACAGACGCTAACTATGGCTACACCTTC
TRBV19	NA	TRBJ2-6	NA	CASSILLTGSTLSGANVLTF	TGTGCCAGTAGTATACTCCTAACAGGGTCTACGCTCTCTGGGGCCAACGTCCTGACTTTC
TRBV11-2	NA	TRBJ2-5	TRBD1	CASSPNRGAQETQYF	TGTGCCAGCAGCCCGAACAGGGGGGCGCAGGAGACCCAGTACTTC
TRBV18	NA	TRBJ1-6	TRBD1	CASSPVPTGENSPLHF	TGTGCCAGCTCTCCGGTACCGACAGGGGAAAATTCACCCCTCCACTTT
TRBV5-1	NA	TRBJ1-3	TRBD1	CASSPRGEIAGNTIYF	TGCGCCAGCAGCCCCAGGGGGGAGATAGCTGGAAACACCATATATTTT
TRBV5-1	NA	TRBJ2-7	TRBD1	CASSAGTGGAREQYF	TGCGCCAGCAGCGCGGGGACAGGGGGCGCGAGGGAGCAGTACTTC
TRBV5-4	NA	TRBJ2-1	NA	CASSLALAQPGDEQFF	TGTGCCAGCAGCTTGGCTCTAGCGCAACCTGGGGATGAGCAGTTCTTC
TRBV6-6	NA	TRBJ1-1	NA	CASSSRGTEAFF	TGTGCCAGCAGTTCGAGGGGGACTGAAGCTTTCTTT
TRBV9	NA	TRBJ2-6	TRBD1	CASNRGRGSGANVLTF	TGTGCCAGCAACAGGGGGCGAGGCTCTGGGGCCAACGTCCTGACTTTC
TRBV4-1	few	TRBJ2-3	NA	CASSQVWTATDTQYF	TGCGCCAGCAGCCAAGTCTGGACAGCCACAGATACGCAGTATTTT
TRBV18	NA	TRBJ1-6	NA	CASSTEQSSYNSPLHF	TGTGCCAGCTCAACCGAACAAAGCTCCTATAATTCACCCCTCCACTTT
TRBV24-1	NA	TRBJ2-2	NA	CATSPPTPGGTGELFF	TGTGCCACCAGTCCCCCCACACCCGGAGGCACCGGGGAGCTGTTTTTT
TRBV6-5	NA	TRBJ2-2	TRBD2	CASIFGTSITGELFF	TGTGCCAGCATCTTCGGGACTAGTATCACCGGGGAGCTGTTTTTT
TRBV19	NA	TRBJ2-7	NA	CASSIRGSSRDYEQYF	TGTGCCAGTAGTATCCGGGGGTCCTCCCGGGACTACGAGCAGTACTTC